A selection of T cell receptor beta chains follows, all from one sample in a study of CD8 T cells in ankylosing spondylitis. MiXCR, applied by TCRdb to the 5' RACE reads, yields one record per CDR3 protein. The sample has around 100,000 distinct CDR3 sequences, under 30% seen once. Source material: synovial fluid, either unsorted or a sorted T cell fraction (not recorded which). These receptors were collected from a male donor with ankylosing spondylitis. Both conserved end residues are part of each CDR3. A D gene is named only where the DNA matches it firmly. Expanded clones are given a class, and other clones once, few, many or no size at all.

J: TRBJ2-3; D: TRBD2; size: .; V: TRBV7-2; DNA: TGTGCCAGCAGCTTCGGACTAGCCCCAGATACGCAGTATTTT; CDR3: CASSFGLAPDTQYF
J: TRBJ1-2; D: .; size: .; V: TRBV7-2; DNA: TGTGCCAGCAGCTTAGGCCCAGGAGACTATGGCTACACCTTC; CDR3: CASSLGPGDYGYTF
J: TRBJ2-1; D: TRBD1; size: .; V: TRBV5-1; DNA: TGCGCCAGCAGCTTGGTCGACGGGGACAGGGTATACAATGAGCAGTTCTTC; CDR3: CASSLVDGDRVYNEQFF
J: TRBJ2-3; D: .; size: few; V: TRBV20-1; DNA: TGCAGTGCTTCACGGACTACCACAGATACGCAGTATTTT; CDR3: CSASRTTTDTQYF
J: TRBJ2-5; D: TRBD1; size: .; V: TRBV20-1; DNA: TGCAGTGCCTCTCGCGCCGGGACAGGGTCGGAGACCCAGTACTTC; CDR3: CSASRAGTGSETQYF
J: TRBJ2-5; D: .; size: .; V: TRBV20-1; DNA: TGCAGTGCTAGTCTCCTCCAAGAGACCCAGTACTTC; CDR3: CSASLLQETQYF
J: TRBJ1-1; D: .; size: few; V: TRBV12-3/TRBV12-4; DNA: TGTGCCAGCCGCCGCCCCCGCGGGGCCTTCTCGGGGACTGAAGCTTTCTTT; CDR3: CASRRPRGAFSGTEAFF
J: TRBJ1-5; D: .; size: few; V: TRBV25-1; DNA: TGTGCCAGCAGTGAATCAGGGGCGAGCAATCAGCCCCAGCATTTT; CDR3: CASSESGASNQPQHF
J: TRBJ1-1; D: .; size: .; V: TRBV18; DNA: TGTGCCAGCTCACCGCCTAATAATTACATGAACACTGAAGCTTTCTTT; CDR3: CASSPPNNYMNTEAFF
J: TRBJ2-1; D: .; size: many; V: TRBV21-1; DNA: TGTGCCAGCAGCCCTCGGGAGATGCCCTACAATGAGCAGTTCTTC; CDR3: CASSPREMPYNEQFF
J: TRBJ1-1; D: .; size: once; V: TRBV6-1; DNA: TGTGCCAGCAGGCCCGGATGGGGGTACACTGAAGCTTTCTTT; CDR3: CASRPGWGYTEAFF
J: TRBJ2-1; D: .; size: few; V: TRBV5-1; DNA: TGCGCCAGCAGCTTTAGTGGGAGCGCGGTTGAGGATGAGCAGTTCTTC; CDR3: CASSFSGSAVEDEQFF
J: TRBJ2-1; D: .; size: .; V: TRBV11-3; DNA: TGTGCCAGCAGCTTAGATCCTTATAACAATGAGCAGTTCTTC; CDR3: CASSLDPYNNEQFF
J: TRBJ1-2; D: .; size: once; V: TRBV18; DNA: TGTGCCAGCTCCCTGGAATCAGACGGAATCACCTATGGCTACACCTTC; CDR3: CASSLESDGITYGYTF
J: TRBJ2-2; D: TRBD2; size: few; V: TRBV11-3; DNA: TGTGCCAGCAGCTCATATGGACTAGCGGACACCGGGGAGCTGTTTTTT; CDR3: CASSSYGLADTGELFF
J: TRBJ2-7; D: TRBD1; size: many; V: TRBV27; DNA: TGTGCCAGCAGTTCGCTAGGGACAGGGGGCACCGAGCAGTACTTC; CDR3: CASSSLGTGGTEQYF
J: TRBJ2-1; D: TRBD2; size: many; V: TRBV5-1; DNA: TGCGCCAGCAGCTTGAAACTAGCGGGAGTATTTCATGAGCAGTTCTTC; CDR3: CASSLKLAGVFHEQFF
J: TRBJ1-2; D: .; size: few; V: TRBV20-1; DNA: TGCAGTGCTAGCCCCCGGGCTAACTATGGCTACACCTTC; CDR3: CSASPRANYGYTF
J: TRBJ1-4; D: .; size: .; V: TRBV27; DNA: TGTGCCAGCAGTACAGGGAGTCGTGAAAAACTGTTTTTT; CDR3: CASSTGSREKLFF
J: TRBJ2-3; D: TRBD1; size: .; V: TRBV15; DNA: TGTGCCACCAGCCCCCGAGGGGGCGGTTCTTGGGATACGCAGTATTTT; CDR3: CATSPRGGGSWDTQYF
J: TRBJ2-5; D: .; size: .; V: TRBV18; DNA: TGTGCCAGCTCACCACCGCTCGGAGGGGAGACCCAGTACTTC; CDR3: CASSPPLGGETQYF
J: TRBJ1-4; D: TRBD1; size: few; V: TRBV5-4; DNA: TGTGCCAGCAGCTTGGGAGGGGGCAGTGAAAAACTGTTTTTT; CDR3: CASSLGGGSEKLFF
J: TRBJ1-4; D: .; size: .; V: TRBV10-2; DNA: TGCGCCAGCAGTGATAAGGGGGACACGAGGGAAAAACTGTTTTTT; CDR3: CASSDKGDTREKLFF
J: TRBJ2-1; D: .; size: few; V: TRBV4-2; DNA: TGTGCCAGCAGTCACACACCAGGGGCTGCCCGAGTCAATGAGCAGTTCTTC; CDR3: CASSHTPGAARVNEQFF
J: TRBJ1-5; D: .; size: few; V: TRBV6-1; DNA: TGTGCCAGCAGCCCGGACTTACCCAATCAGCCCCAGCATTTT; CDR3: CASSPDLPNQPQHF
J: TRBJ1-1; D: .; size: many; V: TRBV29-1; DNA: TGCAGCGTTCTGGCAGGGGTTACTGAAGCTTTCTTT; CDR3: CSVLAGVTEAFF
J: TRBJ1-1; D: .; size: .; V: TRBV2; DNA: TGTGCCAGCAGTGCTCACATCACTGAAGCTTTCTTT; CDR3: CASSAHITEAFF
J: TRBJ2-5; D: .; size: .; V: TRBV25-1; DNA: TGTGCCAGCATGGGGCACGAAGAGACCCAGTACTTC; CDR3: CASMGHEETQYF
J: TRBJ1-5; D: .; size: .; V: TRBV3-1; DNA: TGTGCCAGCAGCCAATTAGGACAGCCCCAGCATTTT; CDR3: CASSQLGQPQHF
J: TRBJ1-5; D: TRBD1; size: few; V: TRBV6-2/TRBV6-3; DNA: TGTGCCAGCAGTTACGAGGGGGCTTTTGTTCAGCCCCAGCATTTT; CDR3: CASSYEGAFVQPQHF
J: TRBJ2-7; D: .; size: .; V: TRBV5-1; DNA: TGCGCCAGCAGCCTCAGGACGGGGAGCTCCTACGAGCAGTACTTC; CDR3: CASSLRTGSSYEQYF
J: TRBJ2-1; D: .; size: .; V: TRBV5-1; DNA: TGCGCCAGCAGCCCGGGACCGGGGAGTAATGAGCAGTTCTTC; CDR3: CASSPGPGSNEQFF
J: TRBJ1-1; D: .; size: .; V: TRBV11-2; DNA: TGTGCCAGCAGCTTAAGTTCCCGGGCGAACACTGAAGCTTTCTTT; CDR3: CASSLSSRANTEAFF
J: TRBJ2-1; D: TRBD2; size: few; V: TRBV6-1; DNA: TGTGCCAGCAGCCTCCTTTCTAGCGGAGGCGAGAATGAGCAGTTCTTC; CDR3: CASSLLSSGGENEQFF
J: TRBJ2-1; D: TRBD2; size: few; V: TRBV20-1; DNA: TGCAGTGCGAAGGGGACTAGCGACTACAATGAGCAGTTCTTC; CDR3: CSAKGTSDYNEQFF
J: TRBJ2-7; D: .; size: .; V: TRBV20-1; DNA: TGCAGTGCTAGAGCCCCCTCGGGCACTGACGAGCAGTACTTC; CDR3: CSARAPSGTDEQYF
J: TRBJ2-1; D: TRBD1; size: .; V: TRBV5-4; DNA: TGTGCCAGCAGCTCGGGACAGGGCTATGAGCAGTTCTTC; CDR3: CASSSGQGYEQFF
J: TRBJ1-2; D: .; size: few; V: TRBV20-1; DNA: TGCAGTGCTATCCCCACGGGGAACTATGGCTACACCTTC; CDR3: CSAIPTGNYGYTF
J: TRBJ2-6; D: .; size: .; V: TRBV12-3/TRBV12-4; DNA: TGTGCCAGCAGTTTGCGGGGTGATCGGATCTCTGGGGCCAACGTCCTGACTTTC; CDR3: CASSLRGDRISGANVLTF
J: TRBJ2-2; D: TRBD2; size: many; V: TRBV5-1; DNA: TGCGCCAGTCAAGCGGGAGTGCTCACCGGGGAGCTGTTTTTT; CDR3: CASQAGVLTGELFF